This TCR beta chain is from a study of radiotherapy plus CTLA-4 blockade in lung cancer. The wider study: Disease control was seen in approximately 30% of patients, objective responses in 15% to 20%. Notes on the study in general: Clones of tumor-derived TCRs expanded in blood after radiotherapy plus ipilimumab. The authors reported that early blood T cell clone dynamics, with interferon-beta, best predicted response.

It was focal radiation plus CTLA-4 blockade with ipilimumab that patients with chemo-refractory metastatic non-small-cell lung cancer received. As for this clone: The antigen is unknown.

The method was immunoSEQ multiplex PCR; TCRdb's version includes in-frame clones alone and lacks a portion of them. Among approximately 100,000 clones listed, under 90% were seen once. The germline V gene has CDR1 SGDLS and CDR2 YYNGEE. There are 20 residues in the CDR3. Unmatched junction bases numbered 12, after V lost 4 bases and J lost 1 base. The receptor comes from a human donor with non-small cell lung cancer that progressed on radiotherapy plus ipilimumab. Some clones in this sample may be carry-over from other donors' samples. The chain uses TRBV9 and TRBJ2-2; 14 nucleotides match TRBD2. The sample was peripheral blood, taken from a patient treated with radiotherapy plus ipilimumab. For the CDR3, the DNA is TGTGCCAGCAGCACCCGGACTAGCGGGGGGTTTTTCAGGAACACCGGGGAGCTGTTTTTT. Residues: CASSTRTSGGFFRNTGELFF.